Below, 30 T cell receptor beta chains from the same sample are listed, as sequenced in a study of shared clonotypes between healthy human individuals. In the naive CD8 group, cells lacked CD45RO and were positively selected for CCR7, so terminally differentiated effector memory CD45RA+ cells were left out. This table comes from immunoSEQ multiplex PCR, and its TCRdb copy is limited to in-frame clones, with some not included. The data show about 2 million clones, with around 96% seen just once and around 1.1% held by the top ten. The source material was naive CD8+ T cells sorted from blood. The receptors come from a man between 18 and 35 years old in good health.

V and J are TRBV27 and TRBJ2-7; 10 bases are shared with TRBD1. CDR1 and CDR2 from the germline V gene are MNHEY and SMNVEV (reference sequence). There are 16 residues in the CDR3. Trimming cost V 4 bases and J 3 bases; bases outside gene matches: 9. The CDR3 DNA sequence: TGTGCCAGCAGTTCCCTCAGGGACAGGGGAATCTACGAGCAGTACTTC. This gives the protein CASSSLRDRGIYEQYF.

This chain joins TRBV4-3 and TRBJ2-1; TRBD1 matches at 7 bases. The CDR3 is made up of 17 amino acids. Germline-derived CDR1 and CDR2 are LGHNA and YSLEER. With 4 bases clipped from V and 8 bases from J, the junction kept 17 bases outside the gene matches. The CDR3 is CASSRLSGDRALHEQFF. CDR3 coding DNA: TGCGCCAGCAGCCGCTTGTCTGGGGACAGAGCCCTCCATGAGCAGTTCTTC.

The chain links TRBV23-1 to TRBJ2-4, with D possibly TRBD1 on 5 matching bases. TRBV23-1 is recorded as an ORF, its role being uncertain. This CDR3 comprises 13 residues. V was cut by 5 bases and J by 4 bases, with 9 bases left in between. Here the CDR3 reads CASSGAVKNIQYF. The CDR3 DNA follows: TGCGCCAGCAGTGGGGCAGTAAAAAACATTCAGTACTTC.

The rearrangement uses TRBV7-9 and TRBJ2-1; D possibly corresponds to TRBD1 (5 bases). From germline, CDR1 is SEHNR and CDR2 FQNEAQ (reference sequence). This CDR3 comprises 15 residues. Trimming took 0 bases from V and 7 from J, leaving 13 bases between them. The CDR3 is CASSLALGYRNEQFF. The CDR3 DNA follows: TGTGCCAGCAGCTTAGCGCTAGGGTACAGGAATGAGCAGTTCTTC. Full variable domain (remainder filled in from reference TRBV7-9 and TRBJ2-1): DTGVSQNPRHKITKRGQNVTFRCDPISEHNRLYWYRQTLGQGPEFLTYFQNEAQLEKSRLLSDRFSAERPKGSFSTLEIQRTEQGDSAMYLCASSLALGYRNEQFFGPGTRLTVL.

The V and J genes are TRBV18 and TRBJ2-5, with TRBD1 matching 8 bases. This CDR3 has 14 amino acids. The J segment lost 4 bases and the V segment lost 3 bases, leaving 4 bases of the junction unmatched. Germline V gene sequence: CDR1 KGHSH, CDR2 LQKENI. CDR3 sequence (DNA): TGTGCCAGCTCACCTCGGGACAGGATAGAGACCCAGTACTTC. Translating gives CASSPRDRIETQYF. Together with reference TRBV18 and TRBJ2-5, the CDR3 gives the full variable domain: NAGVMQNPRHLVRRRGQEARLRCSPMKGHSHVYWYRQLPEEGLKFMVYLQKENIIDESGMPKERFSAEFPKEGPSILRIQQVVRGDSAAYFCASSPRDRIETQYFGPGTRLLVL.

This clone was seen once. Written as DNA, the CDR3 is TGTGCCAGCAGTTACGGGGACGTCAACTATGGCTACACCTTC. This encodes CASSYGDVNYGYTF. The rearrangement uses TRBV28 and TRBJ1-2; the D gene is possibly TRBD1 (5 bases). V lost 4 bases to trimming and J lost 2 bases, with 11 bases between them. Germline V CDR1 and CDR2: MDHEN, SYDVKM. The CDR3 is 14 residues long.

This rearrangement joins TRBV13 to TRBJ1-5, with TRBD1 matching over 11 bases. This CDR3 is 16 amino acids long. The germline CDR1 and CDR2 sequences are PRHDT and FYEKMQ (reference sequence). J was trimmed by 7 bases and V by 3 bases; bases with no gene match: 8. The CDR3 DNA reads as TGTGCCAGCAGCTTGGCAGGACAGGGGGCCGGACAGCCCCAGCATTTT. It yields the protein CASSLAGQGAGQPQHF.

CDR3 loop: CASSPGGGNNQPQHF. The CDR3 region has the DNA TGTGCCAGCAGCCCGGGCGGGGGGAACAATCAGCCCCAGCATTTT. The V gene is TRBV9, the J gene TRBJ1-5; tentatively, D is TRBD1 (5 bases). This CDR3 comprises 15 residues. CDR1 SGDLS and CDR2 YYNGEE come from the germline V gene. V lost 4 bases and J lost 3, with 14 bases in between. Looking up the rest from reference TRBV9 and TRBJ1-5 gives the full variable domain: DSGVTQTPKHLITATGQRVTLRCSPRSGDLSVYWYQQSLDQGLQFLIQYYNGEERAKGNILERFSAQQFPDLHSELNLSSLELGDSALYFCASSPGGGNNQPQHFGDGTRLSIL.

The CDR3 sequence is CASSYGENSAEAFF. CDR3 nucleotides: TGTGCCAGCAGTTACGGGGAGAACAGCGCTGAAGCTTTCTTT. The chain links TRBV6-5 to TRBJ1-1, with D uncertain. This CDR3 is built from 14 residues. Trimming stripped 2 bases from V and 6 bases from J, with 13 bases between. CDR1 is MNHEY and CDR2 is SVGAGI in the germline V gene.

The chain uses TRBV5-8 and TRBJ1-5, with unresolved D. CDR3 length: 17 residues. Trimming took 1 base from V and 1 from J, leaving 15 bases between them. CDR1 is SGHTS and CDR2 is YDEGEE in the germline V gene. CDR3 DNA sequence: TGTGCCAGCAGCTTGCCTTCACCGGAATGGAGCAATCAGCCCCAGCATTTT. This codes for CASSLPSPEWSNQPQHF.

The CDR3 here is CASSVLARSSYNEQFF. As DNA, the CDR3 is TGTGCCAGCAGCGTTCTAGCGAGGAGCTCCTACAATGAGCAGTTCTTC. V usage is TRBV9 and J usage is TRBJ2-1, with D possibly TRBD2 on 6 matching bases. V gave up 2 bases and J gave up 0 bases, with 12 bases separating them. CDR3 length: 16 residues. Germline CDR1 is SGDLS and CDR2 is YYNGEE.

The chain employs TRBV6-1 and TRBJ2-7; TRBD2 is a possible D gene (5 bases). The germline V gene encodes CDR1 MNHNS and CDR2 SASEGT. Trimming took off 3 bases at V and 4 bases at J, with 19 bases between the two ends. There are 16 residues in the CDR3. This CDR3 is CASSDPGSGAPYEQYF. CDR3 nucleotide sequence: TGTGCCAGCAGTGATCCGGGGTCGGGTGCCCCATACGAGCAGTACTTC.

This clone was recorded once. This CDR3 is CASSEAPSGPGELFF. In DNA, the CDR3 is TGTGCCAGCAGTGAAGCCCCCTCAGGACCCGGGGAGCTGTTTTTT. This sequence joins TRBV6-1 and TRBJ2-2, with D hard to call. Trimming stripped 0 bases from V and 6 bases from J, with 11 bases between. Germline V gene sequence: CDR1 MNHNS, CDR2 SASEGT. The CDR3 is 15 residues long.

The CDR3 sequence is CASSRGLATYEQYF. CDR3 nucleotides: TGTGCCAGCAGCCGGGGACTAGCGACCTACGAGCAGTACTTC. The chain couples TRBV5-4 to TRBJ2-7; 10 positions agree with TRBD2. This CDR3 comprises 14 residues. The germline V gene has CDR1 SGHNT and CDR2 YYREEE (reference sequence). V shed 4 bases, J shed 2 bases, and the junction held 3 bases outside the gene matches.

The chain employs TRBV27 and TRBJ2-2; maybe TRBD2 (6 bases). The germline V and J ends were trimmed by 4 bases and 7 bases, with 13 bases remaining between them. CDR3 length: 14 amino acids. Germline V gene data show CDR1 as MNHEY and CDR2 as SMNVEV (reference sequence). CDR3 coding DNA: TGTGCCAGCAGTTCGTTACAGGAGGGCGGGGAGCTGTTTTTT. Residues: CASSSLQEGGELFF.

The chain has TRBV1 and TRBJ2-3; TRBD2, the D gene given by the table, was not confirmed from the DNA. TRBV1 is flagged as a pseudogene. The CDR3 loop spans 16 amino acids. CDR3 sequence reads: CTSSPRRRDSTDTQYF. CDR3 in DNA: TGCACCAGCAGCCCCAGGAGACGGGATAGCACAGATACGCAGTATTTT.

CDR3 residues: CARANRDPSTDTQYF. The DNA for the CDR3 is TGTGCCAGAGCGAACAGGGATCCCAGCACAGATACGCAGTATTTT. This sequence joins TRBV19 and TRBJ2-3, with TRBD1 as a possible D gene (6 bases). Between the trimmed V and J ends, which lost 9 bases and 0 bases, there was a span of 16 bases. The germline gives CDR1 LNHDA, CDR2 SQIVND (reference sequence). The CDR3 runs to 15 residues.

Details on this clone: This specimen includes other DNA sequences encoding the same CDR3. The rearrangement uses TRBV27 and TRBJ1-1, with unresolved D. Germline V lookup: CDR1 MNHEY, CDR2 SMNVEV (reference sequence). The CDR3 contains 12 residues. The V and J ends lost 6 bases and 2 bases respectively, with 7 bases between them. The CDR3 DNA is TGTGCCAGCAGGACCGGAAACACTGAAGCTTTCTTT. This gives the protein CASRTGNTEAFF.

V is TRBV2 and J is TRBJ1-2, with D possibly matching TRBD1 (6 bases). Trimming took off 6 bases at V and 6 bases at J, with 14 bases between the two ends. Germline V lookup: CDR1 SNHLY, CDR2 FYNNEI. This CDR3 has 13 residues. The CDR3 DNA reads TGTGCCAGCAGGGGTTCAGGGGCGGATGGCTACACCTTC. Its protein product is CASRGSGADGYTF. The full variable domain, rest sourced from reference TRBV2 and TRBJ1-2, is EPEVTQTPSHQVTQMGQEVILRCVPISNHLYFYWYRQILGQKVEFLVSFYNNEISEKSEIFDDQFSVERPDGSNFTLKIRSTKLEDSAMYFCASRGSGADGYTFGSGTRLTVV.

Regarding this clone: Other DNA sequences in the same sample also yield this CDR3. Here the CDR3 DNA reads TGTGCCAGCAGCTTAGCCAGGGGCGGCACTGAAGCTTTCTTT. The encoded protein is CASSLARGGTEAFF. V gene TRBV13 combines with J gene TRBJ1-1; D might be TRBD1 (6 bases). This CDR3 has 14 amino acids. Between the trimmed V and J ends, which lost 1 base and 4 bases, there was a span of 10 bases. CDR1 is PRHDT and CDR2 is FYEKMQ in the germline V gene (reference sequence).

DNA for the CDR3: TGTGCCAGCAGAAAGCCCTCGAGTCAGCCCCAGCATTTT. Residues: CASRKPSSQPQHF. The chain is built from TRBV28 and TRBJ1-5; D gene ambiguous. Germline-derived CDR1 and CDR2 are MDHEN and SYDVKM. V shed 6 bases and J shed 6 bases, with 12 bases lying between them. The CDR3 totals 13 residues.

CDR3 region: CASSSRLAGGLDTGELFF. The CDR3, as DNA: TGTGCCAGCAGCTCCCGACTAGCGGGGGGGCTGGACACCGGGGAGCTGTTTTTT. The rearrangement links TRBV9 to TRBJ2-2; 14 bases fit TRBD2. CDR1 is SGDLS, CDR2 YYNGEE, per germline. The V gene end was trimmed by 4 bases and the J gene end by 3 bases; junction bases not matched to a gene: 8. CDR3 length: 18 residues.

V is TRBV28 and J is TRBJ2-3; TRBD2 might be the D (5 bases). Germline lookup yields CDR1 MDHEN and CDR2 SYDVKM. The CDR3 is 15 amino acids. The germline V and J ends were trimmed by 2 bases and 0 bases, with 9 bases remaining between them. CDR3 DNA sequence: TGTGCCAGCAGTTTAGGACGGGAAAGCACAGATACGCAGTATTTT. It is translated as CASSLGRESTDTQYF.

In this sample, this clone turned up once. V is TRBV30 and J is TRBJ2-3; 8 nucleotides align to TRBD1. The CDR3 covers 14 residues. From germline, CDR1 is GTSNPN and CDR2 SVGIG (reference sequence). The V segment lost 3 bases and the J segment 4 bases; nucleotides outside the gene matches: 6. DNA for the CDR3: TGTGCCTGGAGCCCGACAGGGGCGGCAGATACGCAGTATTTT. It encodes CAWSPTGAADTQYF.

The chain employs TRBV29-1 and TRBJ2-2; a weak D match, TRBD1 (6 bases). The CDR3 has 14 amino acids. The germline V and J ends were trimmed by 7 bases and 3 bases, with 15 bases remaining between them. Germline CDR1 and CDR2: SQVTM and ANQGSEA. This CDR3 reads CSARRQADTGELFF. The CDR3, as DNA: TGCAGCGCCCGGAGACAGGCGGACACCGGGGAGCTGTTTTTT.

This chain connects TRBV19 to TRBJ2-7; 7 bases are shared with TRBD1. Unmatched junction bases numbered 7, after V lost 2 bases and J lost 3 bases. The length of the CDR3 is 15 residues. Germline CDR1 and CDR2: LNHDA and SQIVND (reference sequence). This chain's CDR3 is CASSILTGTVYEQYF. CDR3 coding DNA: TGTGCCAGTAGTATATTGACCGGGACAGTCTACGAGCAGTACTTC.

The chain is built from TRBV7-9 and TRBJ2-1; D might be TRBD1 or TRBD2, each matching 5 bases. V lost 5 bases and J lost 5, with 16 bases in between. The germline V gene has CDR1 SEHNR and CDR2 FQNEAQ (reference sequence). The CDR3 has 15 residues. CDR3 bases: TGTGCCAGCAGCAAGAGGGACGAACTCGACAATGAGCAGTTCTTC. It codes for CASSKRDELDNEQFF.

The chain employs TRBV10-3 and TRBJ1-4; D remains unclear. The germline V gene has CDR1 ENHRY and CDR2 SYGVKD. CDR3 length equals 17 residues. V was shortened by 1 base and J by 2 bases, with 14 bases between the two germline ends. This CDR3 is CAISEFGGGRTNEKLFF. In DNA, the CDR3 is TGTGCCATCAGTGAGTTTGGTGGCGGTCGCACTAATGAAAAACTGTTTTTT.

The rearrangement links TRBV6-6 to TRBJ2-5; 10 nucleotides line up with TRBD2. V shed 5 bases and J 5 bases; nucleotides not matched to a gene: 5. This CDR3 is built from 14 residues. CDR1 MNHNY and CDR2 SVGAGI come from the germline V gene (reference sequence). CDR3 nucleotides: TGTGCCAGCAGTCTAGCGGGAGCGAAGGAGACCCAGTACTTC. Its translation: CASSLAGAKETQYF.

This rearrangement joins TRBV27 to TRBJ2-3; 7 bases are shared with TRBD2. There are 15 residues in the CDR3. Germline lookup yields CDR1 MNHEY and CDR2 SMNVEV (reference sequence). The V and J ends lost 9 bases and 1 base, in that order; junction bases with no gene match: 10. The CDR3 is CASGHSGPGTDTQYF. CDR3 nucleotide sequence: TGTGCCAGTGGTCATAGCGGGCCTGGCACAGATACGCAGTATTTT.